This note documents a single TCR beta chain sequence. Trimming cost V 5 bases and J 5 bases; bases outside gene matches: 8. The CDR3 has 15 residues. Germline loops: CDR1 MNHEY, CDR2 SVGAGI. These data are taken from a study of OX40 agonist ivuxolimab in advanced cancers. Profiling relied on immunoSEQ multiplex PCR, and the TCRdb table lists in-frame clones only, not all of them. The table records some 64,000 clones, roughly nine tenths of them present only once. This chain links TRBV6-5 with TRBJ2-2; 7 bases line up with TRBD1. The receptor was isolated from an adult with an advanced solid tumor such as melanoma, head and neck, liver or kidney cancer. The sequencing here drew on CD4+ or CD8+ T cells sorted from blood, taken in a trial of the OX40 agonist ivuxolimab. CDR3 in DNA: TGTGCCAGCAGTGTAAGACAGGGCGGAACCGGGGAGCTGTTTTTT. The encoded protein is CASSVRQGGTGELFF.